Listed below are T cell receptor beta chains from one sample, sequenced in a study of cytomegalovirus exposure and HLA in healthy donors. Clones were sequenced by immunoSEQ multiplex PCR, and TCRdb holds only the in-frame ones, with some missing. The top ten clones hold about 3% of a sample with under 75,000 clones, over 80% of them seen once. Sequenced sample: PBMCs. Receptor source: a man aged 25-40 years in good health and CMV-seronegative. Each CDR3 is given with its conserved first and last residue. Fields, in order: V gene, D gene, J gene, clone size, CDR3 DNA, CDR3 protein. D genes are given only for firm matches. Some rows have no size entry. The others give once, few or many, or a class for an expanded clone.

>TRBV27|.|TRBJ2-7|once
TGTGCCAGCGGCGGGGCAGGGAACGAGCAGTACTTC
CASGGAGNEQYF
>TRBV10-3|TRBD1|TRBJ2-2|.
TGTGCCATCAGAGGACAGGGATCGAACACGAACACCGGGGAGCTGTTTTTT
CAIRGQGSNTNTGELFF
>TRBV11-3|TRBD1|TRBJ1-1|.
TGTGCCAGCAGCCCGGGACAGGGGGCTATGAACACTGAAGCTTTCTTT
CASSPGQGAMNTEAFF
>TRBV21-1|.|TRBJ1-3|.
TGTGCCAGCAGCAAAGTACCCAGCAGGGGGTCAGGAAACACCATATATTTT
CASSKVPSRGSGNTIYF
>TRBV11-2|TRBD1|TRBJ2-1|.
TGTGCCAGCAGCTTAGTAAGAGGCATTGGTTACTCCAGGGGGAATGAGCAGTTCTTC
CASSLVRGIGYSRGNEQFF
>TRBV27|.|TRBJ1-1|.
TGTGCCAGCAGTTTCTTGCCGACAGGAGCGAACACTGAAGCTTTCTTT
CASSFLPTGANTEAFF
>TRBV4-3|TRBD2|TRBJ2-5|.
TGCGCCAGCAGCCAAACTAGCGGGAGGGCCGCGGAGACCCAGTACTTC
CASSQTSGRAAETQYF
>TRBV6-5|.|TRBJ1-2|.
TGTGCCAGCAGTTACAGGTTGAGGGGCGGAGGGGGCTACACCTTC
CASSYRLRGGGGYTF
>TRBV6-5|TRBD2|TRBJ2-7|few
TGTGCCAGCAGTTACTCTTTAGCGGGGGCCTACGAGCAGTACTTC
CASSYSLAGAYEQYF
>TRBV21-1|.|TRBJ2-5|.
TGTGCCAGCATCCCCCGACTAGCGGGAAAGATGATTACTAGTGGGGGAGAACAAGAGACCCAGTACTTC
CASIPRLAGKMITSGGEQETQYF
>TRBV5-8|.|TRBJ2-3|once
TGTGCCAGCAGCAGCGGGCGGAGCACAGATACGCAGTATTTT
CASSSGRSTDTQYF
>TRBV21-1|.|TRBJ2-3|once
TGTGCCAGCAGCAAAGAAGGTCCTAGCGGAGTACTCACAGATACGCAGTATTTT
CASSKEGPSGVLTDTQYF
>TRBV7-3|.|TRBJ2-1|few
TGTGCCAGCAGCTCCTATAAGGGGATAGGTCTTCCGAGCTCCTACAATGAGCAGTTCTTC
CASSSYKGIGLPSSYNEQFF
>TRBV6-1|.|TRBJ2-2|.
TGTGCCAGCAGTGAAAGCGGGTGGAACACCGGGGAGCTGTTTTTT
CASSESGWNTGELFF
>TRBV6-1|.|TRBJ1-5|.
TGTGCCACCCTCGGGGCAGGGGAGTCTCAGCCCCAGCATTTT
CATLGAGESQPQHF
>TRBV10-3|TRBD2|TRBJ2-7|.
TGTGCCATCAGTGTGAGGGACTACAACTCCTACGAGCAGTACTTC
CAISVRDYNSYEQYF
>TRBV28|.|TRBJ2-7|.
TGTACGTTCGAGCTGCTAATGTACGAGCAGTACTTC
CTFELLMYEQYF
>TRBV5-1|TRBD2|TRBJ2-1|.
TGCGCCAGCAGCTTTATGCGCGGGGGGGCGGTCAATGAGCAGTTCTTC
CASSFMRGGAVNEQFF
>TRBV6-1|.|TRBJ1-1|.
TGTGCCAGCAGCACGGTACAAGGGGACACTGAAGCTTTCTTT
CASSTVQGDTEAFF
>TRBV7-9|TRBD1|TRBJ1-4|.
TGTGCCAGCAGTCGACAGGGTTCAACTAATGAAAAACTGTTTTTT
CASSRQGSTNEKLFF
>TRBV2|TRBD2|TRBJ2-7|few
TGTGCCGGATCTAGCGGGGCGGACTACGAGCAGTACTTC
CAGSSGADYEQYF
>TRBV9|TRBD2|TRBJ2-2|once
TGTGCCAGCAGCGTAGCCTTTGGACTAGCGGTTACCGGGGAGCTGTTTTTT
CASSVAFGLAVTGELFF
>TRBV28|.|TRBJ2-7|.
TGTGCCAGCAGTTTCGGTAGCGAGCAGTACTTC
CASSFGSEQYF
>TRBV7-2|TRBD1|TRBJ1-1|once
TGTGCCAGCAGCTTAGAACAGGGGGTGGCTGAAGCTTTCTTT
CASSLEQGVAEAFF
>TRBV28|TRBD2|TRBJ2-5|.
TGTGCCAGCAACGGGGGGGAAGAGACCCAGTACTTC
CASNGGEETQYF
>TRBV5-6|.|TRBJ2-5|.
TGTGCCAGCAGACGGACAGTCCAAGAGACCCAGTACTTC
CASRRTVQETQYF
>TRBV4-3|.|TRBJ1-3|few
TGCGCCAGCAGCCAAGTTCCTAGACTGTACTCTGGAAACACCATATATTTT
CASSQVPRLYSGNTIYF
>TRBV5-5|TRBD1|TRBJ1-5|.
TGTGCCAGCAGCTTCGGACAGGGGGGATATAGCAATCAGCCCCAGCATTTT
CASSFGQGGYSNQPQHF
>TRBV23-1|.|TRBJ1-5|.
TGCGCCAGCAGTATAAGGAAGAGGTTTGCGCCCCAGCATTTT
CASSIRKRFAPQHF
>TRBV30|.|TRBJ1-2|few
TGTGCCTCAGTGGGGGCTGACGCTCAATATGGCTACACCTTC
CASVGADAQYGYTF
>TRBV4-1|.|TRBJ2-1|.
TGCGCCAGCAGCCCAGGGACACTACTATCGACTGAGCAGTTCTTC
CASSPGTLLSTEQFF
>TRBV4-3|.|TRBJ2-5|.
TGCGCCAGCGGACCTACGGGGATCCAAGAGACCCAGTACTTC
CASGPTGIQETQYF
>TRBV4-3|.|TRBJ1-4|.
TGCGCCAGCAGCCAAAACAGTGCAACTAATGAAAAACTGTTTTTT
CASSQNSATNEKLFF
>TRBV29-1|.|TRBJ1-1|.
TGCAGCGTTGTTCTCCCGAACACTGAAGCTTTCTTT
CSVVLPNTEAFF
>TRBV27|TRBD1|TRBJ1-6|many
TGTGCCAGCAGTTTATTAGTAAGGGGGCCGAATAATTCACCCCTCCACTTT
CASSLLVRGPNNSPLHF
>TRBV2|.|TRBJ2-1|.
TGTGCCAGCAGTGGCCTGCGGGGTCCCTACAATGAGCAGTTCTTC
CASSGLRGPYNEQFF
>TRBV28|.|TRBJ2-1|.
TGTGCCAGCAGTTTCACCTATGTTAAGCAGTTCTTC
CASSFTYVKQFF
>TRBV10-3|TRBD2|TRBJ2-7|.
TGTGCCACCAACCAGCGGGGTGCTATCTACGAGCAGTACTTC
CATNQRGAIYEQYF
>TRBV19|.|TRBJ2-3|.
TGTGCCAGTAGAGAACTAGAGACAGATACGCAGTATTTT
CASRELETDTQYF
>TRBV6-5|.|TRBJ2-7|.
TGTGCCAGCAGTTACTGGGGGCTGTCCTCCTATTACGAGCAGTACTTC
CASSYWGLSSYYEQYF
>TRBV7-9|TRBD2|TRBJ2-3|once
TGTGCCAGCAGCTTAGGGGGACTAGTAATAGATACGCAGTATTTT
CASSLGGLVIDTQYF
>TRBV11-2|.|TRBJ1-2|.
TGTGCCAGCAGCCGTCGGAGGGGTCTTGGCTACACCTTC
CASSRRRGLGYTF
>TRBV27|TRBD1|TRBJ2-1|.
TGTGCCAGCAGCTCTGACAGGGCCGCGCAGTTCTTC
CASSSDRAAQFF
>TRBV5-1|TRBD2|TRBJ2-2|.
TGCGCCAGCAGCCTCCAGGGACTAGCGGGGAGACCTGGGGAGCTGTTTTTT
CASSLQGLAGRPGELFF
>TRBV6-5|.|TRBJ2-2|.
TGTGCCAGCAGTTACTTCAGCGGGGAGCTGTTTTTT
CASSYFSGELFF
>TRBV7-9|TRBD1|TRBJ1-5|.
TGTGCCAGCAGTTCCTGGGACAGGGAAGTAAATCAGCCCCAGCATTTT
CASSSWDREVNQPQHF
>TRBV10-2|.|TRBJ1-5|.
TGCGCCAGCAGTGAGTCGGCAGGCAGTCAGCCCCAGCATTTT
CASSESAGSQPQHF
>TRBV29-1|.|TRBJ2-7|.
TGCAGCGTTGAAAGTCGCAGGGGACGCCTTAAAGAGCAGTACTTC
CSVESRRGRLKEQYF
>TRBV4-1|.|TRBJ2-1|.
TGCGCCAGCAGCCAATTGGCCGTCAACTGGCGGGGTTGGGCTGGAGAGCAGTTCTTC
CASSQLAVNWRGWAGEQFF
>TRBV9|TRBD2|TRBJ2-1|.
TGTGCCAGCAGCGTAGAGCCTAGCGGATACAATGAGCAGTTCTTC
CASSVEPSGYNEQFF
>TRBV2|.|TRBJ2-4|.
TGTGCCAGCACCAGGGGAGGGGGAAACATTCAGTACTTC
CASTRGGGNIQYF
>TRBV7-2|TRBD1|TRBJ2-7|.
TGTGCCAGCAGCTTAGGGGCAGGGGGCTACGAGCAGTACTTC
CASSLGAGGYEQYF
>TRBV4-1|.|TRBJ2-2|.
TGCGCCAGCAGCCAGAGCCCCGGGGGCGGGGAGCTGTTTTTT
CASSQSPGGGELFF
>TRBV7-9|.|TRBJ1-1|.
TGTGCCAGCTCCAGGAACACTGAAGCTTTCTTT
CASSRNTEAFF